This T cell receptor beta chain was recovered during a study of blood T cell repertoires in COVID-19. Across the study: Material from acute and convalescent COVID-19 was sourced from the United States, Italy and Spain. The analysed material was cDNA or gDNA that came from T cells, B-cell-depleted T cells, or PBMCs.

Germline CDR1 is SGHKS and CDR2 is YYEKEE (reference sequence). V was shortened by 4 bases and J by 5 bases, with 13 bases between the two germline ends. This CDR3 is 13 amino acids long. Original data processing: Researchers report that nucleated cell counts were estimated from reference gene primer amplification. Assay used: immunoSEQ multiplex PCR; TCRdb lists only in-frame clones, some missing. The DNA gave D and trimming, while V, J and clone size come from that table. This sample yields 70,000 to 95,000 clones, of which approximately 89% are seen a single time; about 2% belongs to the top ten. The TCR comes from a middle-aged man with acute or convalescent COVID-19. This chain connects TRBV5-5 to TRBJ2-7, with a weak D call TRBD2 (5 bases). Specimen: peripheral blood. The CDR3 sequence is CASSRDLADEQYV. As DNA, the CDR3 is TGTGCCAGCAGCCGGGATCTAGCAGACGAGCAGTACGTC.